The clone carrying this TCR beta chain is medium-sized within its sample. The sample originates from a study of spatial heterogeneity in lung cancer. As for time point: sample taken at primary tumor resection. Unsorted tumor, nontumor lung tissue or cryopreserved PBMC supplied the whole RNA. There were 72 donors, all of them untreated patients with early-stage non-small cell lung cancer. TCRdb recomputed calls from the 5' RACE reads with MiXCR, one row per CDR3 protein. The sample comprises 23,000 or so distinct CDR3 sequences, approximately 4.7% of which are singletons, and 4% to 6.5% rests with the top ten. The V end was cut by 1 base, the J end by 0 bases, with 14 bases between. Germline V lookup: CDR1 SGHRS, CDR2 YFSETQ. The CDR3 totals 16 residues.

The chain combines TRBV5-1 with TRBJ2-7; D is possibly TRBD2 (7 bases). The sequence derives from a male donor with early-stage non-small cell lung cancer. The starting material was PBMCs, obtained at surgery. CDR3 loop: CASSLMGGLPSYEQYF. Written as DNA, the CDR3 is TGCGCCAGCAGCTTGATGGGGGGGCTTCCCTCCTACGAGCAGTACTTC. The full variable domain, its missing parts supplied by reference TRBV5-1 and TRBJ2-7, is KAGVTQTPRYLIKTRGQQVTLSCSPISGHRSVSWYQQTPGQGLQFLFEYFSETQRNKGNFPGRFSGRQFSNSRSEMNVSTLELGDSALYLCASSLMGGLPSYEQYFGPGTRLTVT.